This is a list of T cell receptor beta chains from one sample in a study of cytomegalovirus exposure and HLA in healthy donors. Some clones are missing from TCRdb's copy, which holds only in-frame ones; the method was immunoSEQ multiplex PCR. Of approximately 81,000 clones detected, about 88% appear once; the ten largest clones hold 2% to 3%. Sequencing was carried out using PBMCs. These receptors originate from a woman in her forties or fifties in good health and CMV-seronegative. Each CDR3 is given without its conserved first and last residue.

v_gene	j_gene	len	CDR3aa
TRBV14	TRBJ2-1	12	ASSQVPGGNEQF
TRBV19	TRBJ2-4	13	ASSPGTGFRNIQY
TRBV9	TRBJ1-2	12	ASSALSDRTGYT
TRBV7-2	TRBJ1-2	13	ASSLGFRSNYGYT
TRBV6-1	TRBJ2-3	11	AIQGARPDTQY
TRBV7-9	TRBJ2-1	12	ASSFKDGYNEQF
TRBV5-1	TRBJ2-3	12	ASSFRATTDTQY
TRBV7-2	TRBJ2-7	12	ASSPGTSGYEQY
TRBV7-6	TRBJ1-1	11	ASSLAGQSEAF
TRBV6-1	TRBJ1-4	13	ASREGDSGNEKLF